Each of the 16 T cell receptor beta chains below was sequenced from the same sample in a study of cytomegalovirus exposure and HLA in healthy donors. 13 Jbeta primers and 60 Vbeta primers were used for the PCR. Data came from immunoSEQ multiplex PCR; TCRdb stores just in-frame clones and leaves some out. The table records about 120,000 clones, about four fifths of them present only once. Sequenced sample: PBMCs. The receptors originated from a female donor in good health and CMV-seropositive.

The genes are TRBV23-1 and TRBJ2-7; 8 bases align to TRBD1. TRBV23-1 is an ORF, with its function uncertain. J gave up 5 bases and V 4 bases, and 10 bases lay outside the gene matches. CDR3 length: 15 residues. The CDR3 region is CASSRTDRGKDEQYF. The CDR3 DNA follows: TGCGCCAGCAGTCGGACAGACAGGGGCAAGGACGAGCAGTACTTC.

The rearrangement uses TRBV28 and TRBJ1-6, with 9 nucleotides matching TRBD1. This CDR3 has 16 residues. Germline trimming cut 7 bases from V and 4 bases from J; bases unmatched to any gene: 8. Germline values: CDR1 MDHEN, CDR2 SYDVKM. The CDR3 protein is CASKTPGQGYNSPLHF. The CDR3 DNA sequence: TGTGCCAGCAAGACCCCGGGACAGGGATATAATTCACCCCTCCACTTT.

The genes are TRBV19 and TRBJ2-1, with 10 bases that match TRBD2. V shed 4 bases, J shed 14 bases, and the junction held 11 bases outside the gene matches. The CDR3 runs to 14 residues. Germline V CDR1 and CDR2: LNHDA, SQIVND (reference sequence). CDR3 loop: CASSTHYTSGEEFF. The CDR3 nucleotides are TGTGCCAGTAGTACACACTATACTAGCGGGGAGGAGTTCTTC.

This chain links TRBV19 with TRBJ2-2, with 9 bases that match TRBD2. V was clipped by 7 bases and J by 3 bases; unmatched bases: 6. The CDR3 runs to 15 residues. The germline V gene has CDR1 LNHDA and CDR2 SQIVND (reference sequence). The CDR3 nucleotides are TGTGCCAGTAAGAGCGGGGGGCCCTACACCGGGGAGCTGTTTTTT. Protein sequence: CASKSGGPYTGELFF.

The CDR3 loop is CASSAGGREDNEQFF. Here the CDR3 DNA reads TGTGCCAGCAGCGCCGGGGGACGTGAAGACAATGAGCAGTTCTTC. The chain joins TRBV7-2 to TRBJ2-1, with D maybe TRBD2 (6 bases). This CDR3 has 15 residues. In germline, CDR1 is SGHTA, CDR2 FQGNSA. V was clipped by 5 bases and J by 5 bases, with 16 bases between them.

The gene calls are TRBV7-9 and TRBJ1-1; 8 bases match TRBD1. Germline V lookup: CDR1 SEHNR, CDR2 FQNEAQ (reference sequence). The CDR3 is made up of 15 amino acids. J was trimmed by 5 bases and V by 5 bases; bases with no gene match: 10. CDR3 loop: CASSDRQGRGTEAFF. The CDR3 DNA sequence: TGTGCCAGCAGCGATCGACAGGGGCGCGGGACTGAAGCTTTCTTT.

The chain couples TRBV4-3 to TRBJ2-6; D remains ambiguous. Trimming shortened V by 1 base and J by 0 bases, and 10 bases separated the two germline ends. This CDR3 is 17 amino acids long. The germline CDR1 and CDR2 sequences are LGHNA and YSLEER. The CDR3 loop reads CASSQALAFSGANVLTF. For the CDR3, the DNA is TGCGCCAGCAGCCAAGCGTTGGCCTTCTCTGGGGCCAACGTCCTGACTTTC.

This sequence joins TRBV27 and TRBJ2-2; TRBD2 aligns across 9 bases. Germline V gives CDR1 MNHEY, CDR2 SMNVEV (reference sequence). The CDR3 spans 17 residues. J was trimmed by 2 bases and V by 4 bases; bases with no gene match: 8. CDR3 sequence (DNA): TGTGCCAGCAGTTGGATTAGCGGGGGCCTTAACACCGGGGAGCTGTTTTTT. It specifies CASSWISGGLNTGELFF.

J is TRBJ2-7 and V is TRBV29-1, with 7 bases identical to TRBD1. The V segment lost 4 bases and the J segment 0 bases; nucleotides outside the gene matches: 3. Germline V gives CDR1 SQVTM, CDR2 ANQGSEA. There are 13 residues in the CDR3. The CDR3 loop reads CSVGDRSSYEQYF. In DNA form, the CDR3 reads TGCAGCGTTGGGGACAGAAGCTCCTACGAGCAGTACTTC.

The rearrangement links TRBV6-6 to TRBJ1-3; no definite D call. V lost 6 bases and J lost 0, with 6 bases in between. The CDR3 contains 13 residues. CDR1 and CDR2 (germline): MNHNY, SVGAGI (reference sequence). CDR3 protein: CASRPSSGNTIYF. The DNA of the CDR3 is TGTGCCAGCAGGCCTAGCTCTGGAAACACCATATATTTT.

This clone was seen a few times. J is TRBJ1-4 and V is TRBV4-1, with TRBD1 matching over 7 bases. In germline, CDR1 is MGHRA, CDR2 YSYEKL. The CDR3 contains 18 residues. V lost 0 bases to trimming and J lost 3 bases; unmatched junction nucleotides: 10. CDR3 region: CASSQDQGQFAANEKLFF. DNA for the CDR3: TGCGCCAGCAGCCAAGATCAGGGACAGTTCGCGGCTAATGAAAAACTGTTTTTT.

V usage is TRBV18 and J usage is TRBJ1-1; D remains ambiguous. The germline CDR1 and CDR2 sequences are KGHSH and LQKENI. CDR3 size: 12 residues. V was pared by 3 bases and J by 1 base, with 3 bases between. This CDR3 is CASSPRNTEAFF. The CDR3 bases are TGTGCCAGCTCACCCCGGAACACTGAAGCTTTCTTT.

The chain has TRBV5-1 and TRBJ2-1, with 12 bases matching TRBD2. The CDR3 contains 15 residues. Losses at the gene ends were 5 bases for V and 4 bases for J; bases not matched to a gene: 4. CDR1 SGHRS and CDR2 YFSETQ come from the germline V gene. The CDR3 loop reads CASRLAGGWYNEQFF. CDR3 bases: TGCGCCAGCAGACTAGCGGGGGGCTGGTACAATGAGCAGTTCTTC.

The rearrangement links TRBV7-2 to TRBJ2-5; 11 bases line up with TRBD1. This CDR3 has 16 amino acids. Germline assignment: CDR1 SGHTA and CDR2 FQGNSA. The junction had 10 bases not matched to a gene; V was cut back by 5 bases and J by 5 bases. Written as DNA, the CDR3 is TGTGCCAGCAGCATCACCGGACAGGGGGCAGGGGAGACCCAGTACTTC. This gives the protein CASSITGQGAGETQYF.

This clone has only a few counts. The V call is TRBV4-1, the J call TRBJ2-7; no clear D gene. The germline gives CDR1 MGHRA, CDR2 YSYEKL. CDR3 length equals 16 residues. Between the trimmed V and J ends, which lost 4 bases and 0 bases, there was a span of 16 bases. Here the CDR3 reads CASSLLPWAGSYEQYF. As DNA, the CDR3 is TGCGCCAGCAGCCTCCTGCCTTGGGCAGGCTCCTACGAGCAGTACTTC.

The V gene is TRBV29-1, the J gene TRBJ2-7, with a weak D call TRBD2 (6 bases). Per the germline V gene, CDR1 is SQVTM and CDR2 is ANQGSEA. The germline V and J ends were trimmed by 7 bases and 2 bases, with 12 bases remaining between them. The CDR3 contains 12 residues. The CDR3: CSGLRGAYEQYF. CDR3 nucleotide sequence: TGCAGCGGACTCCGCGGGGCCTACGAGCAGTACTTC.